This entry concerns a single T cell receptor (beta chain). What it binds is unknown. The record originates from a study of CD4 T cells in relation to SARS-CoV-2 and coronaviruses. Sequenced by immunoSEQ multiplex PCR; TCRdb stores in-frame clones only, minus some. The sample records about 68,000 clones, more than 85% being singletons. CD4+ T cells from unexposed donors were obtained before the COVID-19 pandemic (2011-2018). Cryopreserved PBMCs were CD4-enriched, then split into naive and memory cells. General study results and limits: According to naive versus memory sequencing, detected responses are memory recall, not newly primed. No crossreactivity against non-spike viral proteins was tested here.

Per the germline V gene, CDR1 is MGHRA and CDR2 is YSYEKL. This CDR3 spans 18 amino acids. The germline V and J ends were trimmed by 0 bases and 0 bases, with 17 bases remaining between them. Sequencing was carried out using naive CD4+ T cells from PBMCs. Regarding subset: naive CD4+ T cells isolated by negative enrichment. The chain uses TRBV4-1 and TRBJ1-1; D gene unclear. This TCR derives from a human donor in good health. The CDR3 DNA sequence: TGCGCCAGCAGCCAAGATTTGAAGGGAATTACGCTGAACACTGAAGCTTTCTTT. It codes for CASSQDLKGITLNTEAFF.